A selection of T cell receptor beta chains follows, all from one sample in a study of regulatory T cells in long-lasting Graves disease. In TCRdb, the multiplex PCR reads were re-called with MiXCR into one record per CDR3 protein. The top ten hold approximately 31% of the sample, which has 300,000 or so distinct CDR3 sequences, less than 20% seen once. Sequences were derived from peripheral blood mononuclear cells (PBMCs), sampled when the disease was refractory, from a patient treated with antithyroid drugs. The receptor source for this set is a female donor with Graves disease. CDR3s include the opening cysteine and the closing phenylalanine or tryptophan. D genes are given only for firm matches. Clone size appears in some rows only: once, few, many, or a class for an expanded clone.

abundance	v_gene	j_gene	d_gene	CDR3aa	CDR3nt
many	TRBV19	TRBJ1-5	TRBD1	CASSIKDRPNQPQHF	TGTGCCAGTAGTATAAAGGACAGGCCCAATCAGCCCCAGCATTTT
many	TRBV5-1	TRBJ1-4	TRBD1	CASSDQGAWSEKLFF	TGTGCCAGCAGCGACCAGGGGGCATGGAGTGAAAAACTGTTTTTT
many	TRBV2	TRBJ1-2	.	CASSESRGRGYTF	TGTGCCAGCAGTGAATCGCGGGGGCGAGGCTACACCTTC
many	TRBV2	TRBJ2-5	TRBD1	CASSWDSRETQYF	TGTGCCAGCAGCTGGGACAGCCGGGAGACCCAGTACTTC
.	TRBV6-2/TRBV6-3	TRBJ2-3	TRBD2	CASSLGLAETDTQYF	TGTGCCAGCAGCCTGGGACTAGCGGAAACAGATACGCAGTATTTT
few	TRBV14	TRBJ2-2	.	CASSQHLNTGELFF	TGTGCCAGCAGCCAACACTTAAACACCGGGGAGCTGTTTTTT
few	TRBV9	TRBJ2-7	.	CASSPTRGGSYEQYF	TGTGCCAGCAGCCCCACGCGTGGCGGCTCCTACGAGCAGTACTTC
many	TRBV5-1	TRBJ2-7	.	CASSLVRNEQYF	TGTGCCAGCAGCTTAGTTCGGAACGAGCAGTACTTC
many	TRBV18	TRBJ1-6	.	CASSPIRDTYSPLHF	TGTGCCAGCTCACCCATTCGGGACACATATTCACCCCTCCACTTT
few	TRBV3-1	TRBJ1-3	.	CASSQREAGNTIYF	TGTGCCAGCAGCCAACGGGAGGCTGGAAACACCATATATTTT
many	TRBV24-1	TRBJ1-5	.	CATSDPGRGVNQPQHF	TGTGCCACCAGTGACCCTGGGCGGGGCGTCAATCAGCCCCAGCATTTT
once	TRBV6-2/TRBV6-3	TRBJ1-5	.	CASSSPRDGQPQHF	TGTGCCAGCAGTTCCCCCAGGGATGGCCAGCCCCAGCATTTT
many	TRBV7-3	TRBJ2-1	TRBD1	CASSLDRGGYNEQFF	TGTGCCAGCAGCTTAGACAGGGGGGGGTACAATGAGCAGTTCTTC
many	TRBV28	TRBJ2-2	TRBD2	CASSLAGVNTGELFF	TGTGCCAGCAGTTTAGCGGGGGTGAACACCGGGGAGCTGTTTTTT
.	TRBV7-6	TRBJ2-7	TRBD2	CASSPLGLAHYEQYF	TGTGCCAGCAGCCCGCTGGGACTAGCGCACTACGAGCAGTACTTC
few	TRBV7-9	TRBJ1-1	.	CASSAILGEAFF	TGTGCCAGCAGCGCCATCCTTGGTGAAGCTTTCTTT
.	TRBV5-1	TRBJ1-6	.	CASSPGPAGDSPLHF	TGCGCCAGCAGCCCGGGGCCGGCGGGTGATTCACCCCTCCACTTT
.	TRBV11-2	TRBJ1-2	TRBD1	CASSLRDRPNYGYTF	TGTGCCAGCAGCTTAAGGGACAGGCCTAACTATGGCTACACCTTC
.	TRBV9	TRBJ2-7	TRBD2	CASSVGLAGPYEQYF	TGTGCCAGCAGCGTAGGACTAGCGGGCCCCTACGAGCAGTACTTC
many	TRBV11-2	TRBJ2-2	.	CASSPSSPGIISTGELFF	TGTGCCAGCAGCCCATCTTCCCCAGGGATCATTAGCACCGGGGAGCTGTTTTTT
many	TRBV3-1	TRBJ2-1	TRBD2	CASSRQREQNEQFF	TGTGCCAGCAGCCGGCAGCGGGAGCAGAATGAGCAGTTCTTC
.	TRBV12-3/TRBV12-4	TRBJ1-2	.	CASSFGGSGYGYTF	TGTGCCAGCAGTTTCGGGGGCTCGGGCTATGGCTACACCTTC
few	TRBV15	TRBJ2-2	.	CATSRDPLNTGELFF	TGTGCCACCAGCAGAGATCCGCTGAACACCGGGGAGCTGTTTTTT
few	TRBV20-1	TRBJ1-6	.	CSAHRDNRYNSPLHF	TGCAGTGCTCACCGCGACAACAGATATAATTCACCCCTCCACTTT
.	TRBV12-3/TRBV12-4	TRBJ2-3	TRBD2	CASSPQTSGGPDTQYF	TGTGCCAGCAGTCCCCAGACTAGCGGGGGTCCAGATACGCAGTATTTT
few	TRBV4-1	TRBJ1-6	.	CASSQVAAGSPLHF	TGCGCCAGCAGCCAAGTTGCCGCGGGCTCACCCCTCCACTTT
many	TRBV12-3/TRBV12-4	TRBJ1-1	.	CASRRWGRDTEAFF	TGTGCCAGCAGAAGGTGGGGGCGGGACACTGAAGCTTTCTTT
few	TRBV7-2	TRBJ1-3	.	CASSSGPGNTIYF	TGTGCCAGCAGCTCAGGCCCCGGAAACACCATATATTTT
many	TRBV20-1	TRBJ2-1	.	CSRKSSYNEQFF	TGCAGTCGTAAGAGCTCCTACAATGAGCAGTTCTTC
many	TRBV20-1	TRBJ2-7	TRBD1	CSASLTGAYEQYF	TGCAGTGCTAGTCTGACAGGGGCCTACGAGCAGTACTTC
.	TRBV6-2/TRBV6-3	TRBJ2-2	TRBD2	CASSYSIPRGGAAGELFF	TGTGCCAGCAGTTACTCGATCCCCCGCGGGGGGGCGGCCGGGGAGCTGTTTTTT
.	TRBV30	TRBJ1-2	.	CAWSVGTASNYGYTF	TGTGCCTGGAGTGTTGGCACAGCCTCTAACTATGGCTACACCTTC
few	TRBV13	TRBJ1-1	.	CASSRYVLLPAGGESLEAFF	TGTGCCAGCAGCCGGTACGTCCTCCTACCCGCCGGTGGAGAAAGCCTTGAAGCTTTCTTT
many	TRBV2	TRBJ2-5	.	CASSEGAIRRETQYF	TGTGCCAGCAGTGAAGGGGCAATAAGGAGGGAGACCCAGTACTTC
many	TRBV12-3/TRBV12-4	TRBJ2-7	.	CASSQRIGNRYF	TGTGCCAGCAGCCAGCGTATCGGGAATCGGTACTTC
few	TRBV2	TRBJ2-7	TRBD1	CAGSKQGTYEQYF	TGTGCCGGGTCAAAACAGGGGACCTACGAGCAGTACTTC
many	TRBV2	TRBJ1-2	TRBD1	CASSQRTGGGGYTF	TGTGCCAGCAGTCAGCGAACAGGGGGAGGTGGCTACACCTTC
many	TRBV5-1	TRBJ2-7	TRBD1	CASSRQGDAYEQYF	TGCGCCAGCAGCCGACAGGGAGATGCCTACGAGCAGTACTTC
.	TRBV20-1	TRBJ2-5	TRBD1	CSAMGQTETQYF	TGCAGTGCTATGGGACAGACGGAGACCCAGTACTTC
.	TRBV3-1	TRBJ1-1	.	CASAAASTVKAFF	TGTGCCAGCGCGGCCGCAAGTACGGTTAAAGCTTTCTTT
few	TRBV7-9	TRBJ1-6	.	CASSRPETYNSPLHF	TGTGCCAGCAGCCGCCCGGAAACGTATAATTCACCCCTCCACTTT
few	TRBV6-2/TRBV6-3	TRBJ1-2	.	CASSMVGYGYTF	TGTGCCAGCAGTATGGTGGGCTATGGCTACACCTTC
few	TRBV7-8	TRBJ1-6	.	CASSLALGPRSPLHF	TGTGCCAGCAGCTTAGCGTTGGGGCCCCGGTCACCCCTCCACTTT
many	TRBV28	TRBJ1-5	.	CASSISGQPQHF	TGTGCCAGCAGTATCAGTGGACAGCCCCAGCATTTT
few	TRBV29-1	TRBJ1-5	TRBD1	CSVQDRVNQPQHF	TGCAGCGTTCAGGACAGGGTCAATCAGCCCCAGCATTTT
few	TRBV18	TRBJ2-5	TRBD2	CASSPLAGDPSGDQYF	TGTGCCAGCTCACCTCTAGCGGGGGATCCCTCGGGGGACCAGTACTTC
few	TRBV15	TRBJ1-2	.	CATSRSERRYGYTF	TGTGCCACCAGCAGATCAGAGAGGAGGTATGGCTACACCTTC
many	TRBV5-1	TRBJ1-6	.	CASSTDGYNSPLHF	TGCGCCAGCAGCACCGACGGCTATAATTCACCCCTCCACTTT
.	TRBV20-1	TRBJ2-6	TRBD1	CSASRTGGRSGANVLTF	TGCAGTGCTTCCCGGACAGGGGGCCGTTCTGGGGCCAACGTCCTGACTTTC
few	TRBV14	TRBJ1-2	.	CASSPRYLSGYTF	TGTGCCAGCAGCCCCAGATACCTTAGCGGCTACACCTTC
many	TRBV10-3	TRBJ1-1	.	CAISEGGTNTEAFF	TGTGCCATCAGTGAGGGCGGAACGAACACTGAAGCTTTCTTT
many	TRBV6-5	TRBJ1-2	TRBD1	CASSYSDRDYGYTF	TGTGCCAGCAGTTATTCGGACAGGGACTATGGCTACACCTTC
.	TRBV12-5	TRBJ1-1	.	CASGYGGTTEAFF	TGTGCTAGTGGTTACGGCGGTACCACTGAAGCTTTCTTT
.	TRBV14	TRBJ1-1	.	CASSSRRGGRTEAFF	TGTGCCAGCAGCTCCCGGAGGGGGGGCCGTACTGAAGCTTTCTTT
.	TRBV5-1	TRBJ2-7	.	CASSSHGPPGPPYEQYF	TGCGCCAGCAGCTCTCACGGGCCACCCGGGCCCCCCTACGAGCAGTACTTC